This T cell receptor (beta chain) was recorded in a study of metastatic and nonmetastatic thyroid tumors. This clone was detected many times. TCRdb reanalyzed the PCR reads via MiXCR. Here the sample spans 25,000 to 30,000 clones, 3.5% to 5% being singletons. Each patient came to thyroid surgery without any prior treatment (of any kind). Germline V gives CDR1 MNHEY, CDR2 SVGEGT. V gave up 2 bases and J gave up 3 bases, with 10 bases separating them. CDR3 length: 14 residues. The chain has TRBV6-2 or TRBV6-3 and TRBJ1-1, with a possible D match to TRBD1 (5 bases). Material: blood. The TCR sequence derives from a female donor with papillary thyroid cancer or a benign thyroid nodule (not recorded which). Some clones in this sample may be carry-over from other donors' samples. CDR3 nucleotides: TGTGCCAGCAGTTACGCGGGGCCTTACACTGAAGCTTTCTTT. The encoded protein is CASSYAGPYTEAFF.